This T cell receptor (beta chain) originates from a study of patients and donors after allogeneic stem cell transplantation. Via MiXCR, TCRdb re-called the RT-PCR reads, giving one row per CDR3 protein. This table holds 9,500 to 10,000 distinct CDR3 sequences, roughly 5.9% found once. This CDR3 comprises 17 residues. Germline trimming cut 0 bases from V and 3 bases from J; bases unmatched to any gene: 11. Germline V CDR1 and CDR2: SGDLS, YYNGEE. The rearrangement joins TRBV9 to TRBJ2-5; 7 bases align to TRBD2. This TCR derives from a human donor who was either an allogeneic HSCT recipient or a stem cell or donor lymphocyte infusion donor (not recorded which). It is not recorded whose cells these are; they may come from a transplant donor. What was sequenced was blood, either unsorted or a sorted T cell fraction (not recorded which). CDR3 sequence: CASSVEGLWGREETQYF. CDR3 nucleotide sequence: TGTGCCAGCAGCGTAGAGGGACTATGGGGCCGAGAAGAGACCCAGTACTTC.